The entry below describes one T cell receptor beta chain. The entry originates in a study of response to subunit inactivated influenza vaccine. The CDR3 consists of 13 residues. The germline gives CDR1 SGHAT, CDR2 FQNNGV. V was cut by 0 bases and J by 11 bases, with 13 bases left in between. TCRdb reprocessed the RT-PCR reads with MiXCR, giving one entry per CDR3 protein. The sample has about 540,000 distinct CDR3 sequences, roughly a quarter seen once. The same sample was also used in a study of T cells expressing NK-cell markers. Per that study: Beta-chain TCR cDNA was generated via 5'RACE template switching with UMIs. Within the sequenced cohort of eight donors, seven exhibited HCMV seropositivity and one was seronegative. Dominance of the CD3+CD56-NKG2C+ fraction by these clonotypes also held in several donors.

This receptor was identified in a man aged 45-65 years who received an inactivated influenza vaccine. The sample here was CD4+ T cells sorted from PBMCs, taken about 11 days after vaccination. The chain employs TRBV11-2 and TRBJ1-1; D unclear. The CDR3, as DNA: TGTGCCAGCAGCTTAGAATTTCGGTCGGTCGCTTTCTTT. Amino acids: CASSLEFRSVAFF.